This T cell receptor beta chain was observed in a study of cytomegalovirus exposure and HLA in healthy donors. The table lists this clone with a count of one. Its antigen is unidentified. Broader study findings: As a later analysis revealed, most CMV-associated TCR beta chains appeared HLA-restricted.

PCR used 60 Vbeta primers and 13 Jbeta primers. Profiling relied on immunoSEQ multiplex PCR, and the TCRdb table lists in-frame clones only, not all of them. The data contain fewer than 200,000 clones, 82% of them singletons. Trimming shortened V by 0 bases and J by 3 bases, and 8 bases separated the two germline ends. The CDR3 runs 14 residues. CDR1 is LNHDA, CDR2 SQIVND, per germline (reference sequence). The source is a male donor in good health and CMV-seronegative. Sequencing used PBMCs. The V gene is TRBV19, the J gene TRBJ1-2; D not certain. The CDR3, as DNA: TGTGCCAGTAGTATAGATCGCGGGGACTATGGCTACACCTTC. This sequence encodes CASSIDRGDYGYTF.